This T cell receptor (beta chain) came from a study of a mutant IDH1 vaccine in newly diagnosed glioma. On the study more broadly: A roughly 62% male, approximately 38% female split and a mean age of around 37 years characterized treated patients. It was radiotherapy, temozolomide, or both that patients received previously, with most receiving both. Findings of the study overall: Among all patients, vaccine-induced immune responses occurred in around 93%. The authors found pseudoprogression apparently unrelated to changes in top peripheral T cell clonotypes.

Measured with immunoSEQ multiplex PCR; TCRdb has only the in-frame clones, and not every one. The data show roughly 70,000 clones, with around four fifths seen just once and approximately 4.5% held by the top ten. Looked up from germline, CDR1 is SGHNT and CDR2 is YYREEE (reference sequence). V was cut by 4 bases and J by 2 bases, with 15 bases left in between. The length of the CDR3 is 15 residues. As for this clone: The antigen is unknown.

Time point noted: baseline, week 1 (first vaccination visit). Noted treatment: pre-vaccination baseline after standard-of-care therapy. The chain has TRBV5-4 and TRBJ1-2, with TRBD1 as a possible D gene (6 bases). The receptor was derived from a woman aged 18-35 years with glioma. Some clones in this sample may be carry-over from other donors' samples. The sample here was peripheral blood mononuclear cells (PBMCs), taken from a glioma patient treated with radiotherapy, temozolomide or both. CDR3 loop: CASSGGPGDNYGYTF. DNA of the CDR3: TGTGCCAGCAGCGGGGGGCCAGGGGACAACTATGGCTACACCTTC.